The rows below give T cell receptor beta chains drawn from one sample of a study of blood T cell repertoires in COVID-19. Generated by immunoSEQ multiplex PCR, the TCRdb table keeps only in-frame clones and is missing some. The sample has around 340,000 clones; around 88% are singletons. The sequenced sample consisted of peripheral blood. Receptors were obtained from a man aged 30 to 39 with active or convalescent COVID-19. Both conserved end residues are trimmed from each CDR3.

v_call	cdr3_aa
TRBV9	ASSVGLTTYNEQF
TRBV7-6	ASSLATRGEQF
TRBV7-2	ASSLAGAGTEAF
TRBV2	ASSEGWSSYEQY
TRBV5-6	ASSFTPTPSSYEQY
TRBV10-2	ASSGSGLGTEAF
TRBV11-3	ASSPGQPMGQY
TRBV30	AWRAGVEGEQF
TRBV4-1	ASSQNLLGGEQY
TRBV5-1	ASSLDGSQAAYEQY
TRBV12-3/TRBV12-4	ASRQTGEDTQY
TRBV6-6	ASSYSYSGGHNEQF
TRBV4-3	ASSQGFGGGDTQY
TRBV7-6	ASSSILNEQF
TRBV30	AWLPDRGYGYT
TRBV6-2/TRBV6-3	ASSYPQGAWGYT
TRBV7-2	ASSLVRTWH
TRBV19	ASSIGLFSGANVLT
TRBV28	ASRPRFTDTQY
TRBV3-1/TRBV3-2	ASSPAGGHYGYT
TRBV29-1	STGLMDYPNEQF
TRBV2	ASSAAGDQPQH
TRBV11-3	ASSAQGIDTQY
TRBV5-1	ASSSTDRGYGYT